The T cell receptor beta chain described here comes from a study of shared clonotypes between healthy human individuals. Germline V gene sequence: CDR1 SEHNR, CDR2 FQNEAQ (reference sequence). This CDR3 region has 16 residues. The V end was cut by 4 bases, the J end by 2 bases, with 17 bases between. The repertoire was sequenced with immunoSEQ multiplex PCR; TCRdb's copy has only in-frame clones and lacks some. The sample has 2 million to 2.5 million clones, around 92% seen once. The receptor was isolated from a man aged 18-30 years in good health. Some clones in this sample may be carry-over from other donors' samples. The source material was naive CD4+ T cells from PBMCs. Subset meaning: CD45RA+ positively selected. The J gene is TRBJ1-1, the V gene TRBV7-9; tentative D call: TRBD1 (5 bases). CDR3 DNA: TGTGCCAGCAGCTCGACAGAACCGCCAATAAACACTGAAGCTTTCTTT. Translated, it gives CASSSTEPPINTEAFF.